The clone carrying this T cell receptor beta chain was picked up one time. What it binds is not known. The data originate from a study of CD8 T cells in ankylosing spondylitis. Study-wide results and caveats: Some motif variants had been reported before (in reactive arthritis synovial fluid and blood).

Construction of TCR beta libraries was performed using quantitative 5'-RACE with molecular barcodes. Each CDR3 protein gets one entry after TCRdb re-called the 5' RACE reads with MiXCR. The table lists more than 200,000 distinct CDR3 sequences, 24% of them singletons. This clonotype was sampled from a male donor with ankylosing spondylitis or in good health (not recorded which). Sequenced sample: blood, either unsorted or a sorted T cell fraction (not recorded which).

The CDR3 loop reads CASRRQTGGAEAFF. The DNA of the CDR3 is TGTGCCAGCAGGAGACAAACAGGGGGTGCTGAAGCTTTCTTT. The chain employs TRBV12-3 or TRBV12-4 and TRBJ1-1; 8 nucleotides match TRBD1. The CDR3 loop spans 14 amino acids. The V and J ends lost 6 bases and 6 bases, in that order; junction bases with no gene match: 9.